This TCR beta chain was observed in a study of shared clonotypes between healthy human individuals (dated by TCRdb to about 2020). The study in broad terms: A few men and a couple of women, aged 18 to 49 years, made up the cohort. To increase sequencing depth and limit assay-specific biases, different laboratories used diverse techniques to prepare libraries and sequence TCR repertoires. Per donor, three plates each were used for CD4 naive and CD4 memory, two for CD8 naive, and one for CD8 memory. To estimate repertoire size and how much clonotype sharing occurs between individuals, the study deeply sequenced the blood TCR repertoires of 4 to 6 healthy adults. Per donor, leukapheresis produced somewhere between about 0.9 and 9 billion PBMCs.

Using the deep immunoSEQ assay, multiplex PCR amplified TCR CDR3 regions from genomic DNA. Extracted genomic DNA from each cell subset was distributed evenly across all wells of several immunoSEQ 96-well plates, and each plate was treated as a replicate. For sorted subsets, about 210 ng of genomic DNA, equivalent to some 33,000 T cell genomes, went into each replicate PCR. Purified libraries were quantified with a Qubit 3.0 fluorometer, sized on a Bioanalyzer 2100, and re-quantified with the KAPA Library Quantification kit. A separate single-read 150-cycle Illumina NextSeq 550 flow cell was used to sequence each immunoSEQ 96-well plate. Per the original workflow: Because the immunoSEQ output included only junctional sequences and no quality scores, the filtering could not be the same as the filtering used for full-length reads. To assign V/J genes and CDR3, sequences were annotated using PyIR, a Python wrapper for IgBLAST v1.9, with IMGT germline references. Reads with weak V/J assignments (E-value above 1e-6), missing CDR3, stop codons, out-of-frame junctions, or ambiguous translated residues were removed. V3J clonotypes were defined as sequences sharing an identical inferred V gene, J gene, and CDR3 amino acid sequence. Percentage overlap between repertoires was calculated by dividing the number of shared unique clonotypes by the size of the smaller repertoire. Three approaches were used to assess repertoire richness: RTK rarefaction, the Chao1 estimator, and Recon v2.1 estimates of unobserved clonotypes. Generation probabilities for all TCRbeta clonotypes obtained by the gDNA method from several donors were computed using OLGA. The clones in this table, taken by TCRdb from immuneACCESS, are in-frame only. Not every clone is retained; where verified, under half of the shortfall comes from an unresolved V gene, and the cause of the rest is unknown. V, J and clone size are taken as reported in that table, and D and trimming were inferred from the DNA itself. This sample gives about 380,000 clones in total; around 96% of them show up just once. The top ten hold less than 0.35% of the sample.

To note about this clone: Its specific antigen is unknown. Per-base quality was not reported, and no clone a single base away is much larger than it.

Healthy HIV-negative adults with no recently reported acute infections or vaccinations were included as donors. Every donor was a Caucasian adult living in Nashville, Tennessee, USA. CD8 memory samples combined magnetically selected CD45RO+ cells with CCR7-negative CD45RA+ effector memory (TemRA) cells. After blood collection by leukapheresis, PBMCs were isolated using Ficoll-Histopaque density gradient centrifugation and then cryopreserved in the vapor phase of liquid nitrogen. Analytical flow cytometry was used to check the purity and quantity of each magnetically sorted T cell population. Genomic DNA was isolated from each sorted fraction and quantified by UV absorbance on a Nanodrop 2000c. Overall study results and their limits: Incomplete sequencing was indicated by rarefaction of sorted-subset datasets, despite the large sequencing depth. Naive subsets generally had larger estimated clonotype richness than memory subsets did. Across a few donors, about 4.5% of naive CD4, approximately 3.6% of naive CD8, 2% to 2.5% of memory CD4, and under 0.45% of memory CD8 clonotypes were shared. Clonotypes shared by all four sorted-subset donors showed higher generation probabilities than non-shared clonotypes. Because the study included only a small number of donors, the genetic and exposure-history diversity represented was limited. Sampling was limited to blood, and TCR repertoires in tissue likely differ from TCR repertoires in blood. Pairwise subsampling led to the expectation that sequencing depth would affect the degree of clonotype sharing among donors.

According to the germline V gene, CDR1 reads KGHSH and CDR2 reads LQKENI. The V end gives up 2 bases and the J end 4 bases, leaving 7 bases in the junction not matched to a gene. The CDR3 covers 15 residues, taking in both the cysteine and the phenylalanine. The retained sequence is limited to the CDR3, 45 bases, with the frame set at the first base. This TCR was sampled from a man under 40 in good health. Sequenced input: memory CD8+ T cells sorted from blood. The meaning of the sample's cell subset or site label: CD45RO+ cells pooled with CCR7-negative TemRA cells. The chain is assembled from TRBV18 and TRBJ2-7; 8 middle bases align to TRBD1. Read as DNA, the sequence is TGTGCCAGCTCACCAGGAATGGGACAGGCTTACGAGCAGTACTTC. This translates into CASSPGMGQAYEQYF.